The present TCR beta chain was sequenced within a study of blood T cell repertoires in COVID-19. There are 14 residues in the CDR3. Germline CDR1 and CDR2: MNHEY and SMNVEV (reference sequence). Unmatched junction bases numbered 6, after V lost 4 bases and J lost 5 bases. This table comes from immunoSEQ multiplex PCR, and its TCRdb copy is limited to in-frame clones, with some not included. This sample has 150,000 to 200,000 clones, with around three quarters found just once. The TCR was taken from a woman in her seventies in a cohort exposed to, infected with or recovered from COVID-19 (not recorded which). Sample: PBMCs or T cells enriched from blood (not recorded which). The chain is built from TRBV27 and TRBJ1-1, with 8 bases fitting TRBD1. CDR3 in amino acids: CASSSQGVRTEAFF. The CDR3 nucleotides are TGTGCCAGCAGTTCACAGGGGGTAAGAACTGAAGCTTTCTTT.